This TCR beta chain was captured by sequencing in a study of cytomegalovirus exposure and HLA in healthy donors. Germline CDR1 is KGHSH and CDR2 is LQKENI. After removal of 3 bases from V and 0 bases from J, the junction contained 1 base not matched to a gene. The CDR3 totals 15 residues. The PCR contained 60 Vbeta and 13 Jbeta primers. TCRdb's table, derived via immunoSEQ multiplex PCR, lists solely in-frame clones and lacks some. Of approximately 170,000 clones in the sample, approximately 71% are singletons; the top ten hold 1.4% to 1.5%. The chain joins TRBV18 to TRBJ2-3; 9 nucleotides line up with TRBD1. The sequence was collected from a man aged 45 to 65 in good health and CMV-seronegative. Source material: PBMCs. In DNA form, the CDR3 reads TGTGCCAGCTCACCGACAGGGGGGAGCACAGATACGCAGTATTTT. Protein sequence: CASSPTGGSTDTQYF.